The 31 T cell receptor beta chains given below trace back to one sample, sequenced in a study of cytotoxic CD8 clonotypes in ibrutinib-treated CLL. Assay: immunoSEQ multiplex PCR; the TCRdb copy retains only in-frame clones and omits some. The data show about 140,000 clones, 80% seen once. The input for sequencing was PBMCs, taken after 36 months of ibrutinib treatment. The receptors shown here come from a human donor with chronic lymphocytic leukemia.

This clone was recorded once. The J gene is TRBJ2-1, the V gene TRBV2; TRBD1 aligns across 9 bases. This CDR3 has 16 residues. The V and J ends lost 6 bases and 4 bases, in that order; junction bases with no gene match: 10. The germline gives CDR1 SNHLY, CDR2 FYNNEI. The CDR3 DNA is TGTGCCAGCAGCTCAAAACGGGACAGGGCATACAATGAGCAGTTCTTC. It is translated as CASSSKRDRAYNEQFF. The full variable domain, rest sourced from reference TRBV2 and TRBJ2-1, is EPEVTQTPSHQVTQMGQEVILRCVPISNHLYFYWYRQILGQKVEFLVSFYNNEISEKSEIFDDQFSVERPDGSNFTLKIRSTKLEDSAMYFCASSSKRDRAYNEQFFGPGTRLTVL.

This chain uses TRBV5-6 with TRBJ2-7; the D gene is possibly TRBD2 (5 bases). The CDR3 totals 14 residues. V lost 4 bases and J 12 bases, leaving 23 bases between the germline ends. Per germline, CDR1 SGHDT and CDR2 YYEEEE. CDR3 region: CASSPLPGSSRGYF. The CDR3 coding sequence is TGTGCCAGCAGCCCTTTGCCGGGGAGTTCCCGAGGGTACTTC.

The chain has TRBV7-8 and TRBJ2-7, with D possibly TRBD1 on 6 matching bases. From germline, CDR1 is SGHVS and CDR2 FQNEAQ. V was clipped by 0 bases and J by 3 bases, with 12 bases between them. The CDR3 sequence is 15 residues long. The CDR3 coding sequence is TGTGCCAGCAGCTTAGCCCCGGGACACCTCTACGAGCAGTACTTC. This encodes CASSLAPGHLYEQYF.

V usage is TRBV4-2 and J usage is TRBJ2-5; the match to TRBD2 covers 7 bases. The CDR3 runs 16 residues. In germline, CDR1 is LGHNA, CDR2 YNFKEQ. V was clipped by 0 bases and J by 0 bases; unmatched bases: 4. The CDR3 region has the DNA TGTGCCAGCAGCCAAGAGCCGGGACTACACCAAGAGACCCAGTACTTC. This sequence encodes CASSQEPGLHQETQYF.

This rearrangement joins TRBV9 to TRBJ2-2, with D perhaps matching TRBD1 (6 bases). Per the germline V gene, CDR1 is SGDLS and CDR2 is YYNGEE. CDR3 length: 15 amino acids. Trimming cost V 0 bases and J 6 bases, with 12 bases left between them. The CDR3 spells CASSVGSRTAGELFF. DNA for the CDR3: TGTGCCAGCAGCGTAGGATCGAGGACAGCCGGGGAGCTGTTTTTT.

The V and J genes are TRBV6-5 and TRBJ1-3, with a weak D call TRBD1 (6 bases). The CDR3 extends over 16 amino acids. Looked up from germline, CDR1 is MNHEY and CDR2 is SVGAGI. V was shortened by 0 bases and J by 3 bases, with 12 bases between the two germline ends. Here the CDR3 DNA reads TGTGCCAGCAGTTACTCGGGGGGCGCCTATGGAAACACCATATATTTT. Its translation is CASSYSGGAYGNTIYF.

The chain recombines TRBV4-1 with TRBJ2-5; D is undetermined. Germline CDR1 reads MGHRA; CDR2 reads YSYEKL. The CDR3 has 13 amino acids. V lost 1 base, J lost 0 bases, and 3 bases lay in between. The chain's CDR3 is CASSQGYQETQYF. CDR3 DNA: TGCGCCAGCAGCCAAGGTTACCAAGAGACCCAGTACTTC.

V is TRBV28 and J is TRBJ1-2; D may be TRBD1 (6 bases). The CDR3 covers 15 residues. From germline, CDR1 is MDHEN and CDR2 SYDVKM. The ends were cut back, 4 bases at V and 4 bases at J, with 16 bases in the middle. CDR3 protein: CASSSPRGGGYGYTF. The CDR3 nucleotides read TGTGCCAGCAGTTCACCCCGGGGAGGGGGCTATGGCTACACCTTC.

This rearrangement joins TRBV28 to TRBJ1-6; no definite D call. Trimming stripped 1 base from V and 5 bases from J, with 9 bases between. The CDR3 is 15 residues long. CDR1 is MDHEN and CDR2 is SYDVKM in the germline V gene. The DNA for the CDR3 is TGTGCCAGCAGTTTATCAGTAGGGAATAATTCACCCCTCCACTTT. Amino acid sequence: CASSLSVGNNSPLHF.

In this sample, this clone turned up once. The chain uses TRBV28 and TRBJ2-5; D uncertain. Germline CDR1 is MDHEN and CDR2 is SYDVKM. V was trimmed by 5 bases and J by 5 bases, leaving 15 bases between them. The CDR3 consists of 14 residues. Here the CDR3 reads CASSPPDKRETQYF. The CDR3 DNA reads TGTGCCAGCAGTCCACCGGATAAAAGGGAGACCCAGTACTTC.

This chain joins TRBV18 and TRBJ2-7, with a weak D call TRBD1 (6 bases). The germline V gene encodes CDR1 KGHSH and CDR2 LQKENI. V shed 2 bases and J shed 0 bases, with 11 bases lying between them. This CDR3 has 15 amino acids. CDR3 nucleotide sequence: TGTGCCAGCTCACCATCTCAGGACAGCTCCTACGAGCAGTACTTC. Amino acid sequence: CASSPSQDSSYEQYF.

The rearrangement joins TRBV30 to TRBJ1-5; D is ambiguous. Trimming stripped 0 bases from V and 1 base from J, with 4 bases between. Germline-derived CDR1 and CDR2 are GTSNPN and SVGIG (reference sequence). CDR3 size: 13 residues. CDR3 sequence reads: CAWSVDSNQPQHF. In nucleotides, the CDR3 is TGTGCCTGGAGTGTAGACAGCAATCAGCCCCAGCATTTT.

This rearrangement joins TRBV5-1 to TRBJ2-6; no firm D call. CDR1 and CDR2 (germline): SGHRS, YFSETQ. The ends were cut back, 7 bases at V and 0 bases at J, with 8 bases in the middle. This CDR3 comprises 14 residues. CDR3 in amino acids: CASGLSSGANVLTF. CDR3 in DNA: TGCGCCAGCGGATTGAGCTCTGGGGCCAACGTCCTGACTTTC.

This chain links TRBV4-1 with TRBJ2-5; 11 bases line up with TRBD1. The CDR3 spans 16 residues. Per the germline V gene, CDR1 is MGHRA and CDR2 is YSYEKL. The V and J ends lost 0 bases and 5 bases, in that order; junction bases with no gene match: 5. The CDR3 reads CASSQEDRGLGETQYF. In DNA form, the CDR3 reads TGCGCCAGCAGCCAAGAGGACAGGGGGCTTGGGGAGACCCAGTACTTC.

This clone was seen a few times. The CDR3 DNA reads as TGCGCCAGCAGCTTGGGCCAGGGGGATTCACCCCTCCACTTT. Translation gives CASSLGQGDSPLHF. The chain uses TRBV5-1 and TRBJ1-6; TRBD1 matches at 7 bases. After removal of 0 bases from V and 8 bases from J, the junction contained 2 bases not matched to a gene. The germline V gene encodes CDR1 SGHRS and CDR2 YFSETQ. This CDR3 is built from 14 residues.

CDR3 sequence reads: CASSLGTVSSTDTQYF. DNA of the CDR3: TGTGCCAGCAGCTTAGGGACAGTTTCTAGCACAGATACGCAGTATTTT. The chain links TRBV11-2 to TRBJ2-3; D perhaps matches TRBD1 (6 bases). Germline values: CDR1 SGHAT, CDR2 FQNNGV. The V gene lost 1 base and the J gene lost 0 bases, with 11 bases spanning the gap. CDR3 length equals 16 residues.

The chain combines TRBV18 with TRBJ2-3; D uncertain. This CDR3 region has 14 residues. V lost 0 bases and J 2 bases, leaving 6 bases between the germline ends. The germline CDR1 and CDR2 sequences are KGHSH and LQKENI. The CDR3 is CASSPPGFTDTQYF. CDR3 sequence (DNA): TGTGCCAGCTCACCACCCGGATTCACAGATACGCAGTATTTT.

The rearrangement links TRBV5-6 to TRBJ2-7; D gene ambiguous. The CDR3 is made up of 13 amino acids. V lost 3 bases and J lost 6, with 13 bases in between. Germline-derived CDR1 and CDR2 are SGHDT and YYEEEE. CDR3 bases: TGTGCCAGCAGCTCCTTGTCCCTTGGCGAGCAGTACTTC. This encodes CASSSLSLGEQYF.

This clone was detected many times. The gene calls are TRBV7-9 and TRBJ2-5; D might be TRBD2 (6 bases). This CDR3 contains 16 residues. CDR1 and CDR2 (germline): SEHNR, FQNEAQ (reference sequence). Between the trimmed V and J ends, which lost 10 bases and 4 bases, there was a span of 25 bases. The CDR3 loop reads CATKPRPGLKVETQYF. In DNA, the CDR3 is TGTGCCACAAAACCTAGGCCAGGACTAAAAGTAGAGACCCAGTACTTC.

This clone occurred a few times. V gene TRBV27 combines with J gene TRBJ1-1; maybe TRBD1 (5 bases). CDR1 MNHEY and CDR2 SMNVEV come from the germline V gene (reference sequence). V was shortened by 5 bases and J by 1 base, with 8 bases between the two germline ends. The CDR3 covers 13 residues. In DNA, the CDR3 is TGTGCCAGCAGTCTTGGACAGAACACTGAAGCTTTCTTT. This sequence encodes CASSLGQNTEAFF.

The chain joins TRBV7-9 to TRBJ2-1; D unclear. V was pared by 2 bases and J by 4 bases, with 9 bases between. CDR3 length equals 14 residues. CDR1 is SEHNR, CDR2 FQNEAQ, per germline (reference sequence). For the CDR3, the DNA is TGTGCCAGCAGCTTAACCAAGACTTACAATGAGCAGTTCTTC. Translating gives CASSLTKTYNEQFF.

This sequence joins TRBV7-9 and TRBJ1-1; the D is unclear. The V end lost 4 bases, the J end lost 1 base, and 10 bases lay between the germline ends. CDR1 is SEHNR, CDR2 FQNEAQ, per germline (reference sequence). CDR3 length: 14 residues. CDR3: CASSSELSNTEAFF. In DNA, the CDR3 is TGTGCCAGCAGCTCGGAGCTCTCGAACACTGAAGCTTTCTTT.

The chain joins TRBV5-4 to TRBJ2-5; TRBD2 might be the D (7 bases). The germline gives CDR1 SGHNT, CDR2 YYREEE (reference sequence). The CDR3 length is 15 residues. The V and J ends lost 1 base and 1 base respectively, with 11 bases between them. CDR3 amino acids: CASSLRGAGQETQYF. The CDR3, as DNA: TGTGCCAGCAGCTTGCGGGGGGCTGGCCAAGAGACCCAGTACTTC.

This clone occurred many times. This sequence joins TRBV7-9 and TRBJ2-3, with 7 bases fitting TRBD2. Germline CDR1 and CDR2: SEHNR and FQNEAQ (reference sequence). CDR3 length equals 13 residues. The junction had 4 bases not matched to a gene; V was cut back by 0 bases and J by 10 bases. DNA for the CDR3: TGTGCCAGCAGCTTAGCCTGGCGGGAGTCGCAGTATTTT. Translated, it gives CASSLAWRESQYF.

CDR3 region: CASSLIGGRNNEQFF. In DNA form, the CDR3 reads TGTGCCAGCAGCTTAATTGGGGGGCGAAACAATGAGCAGTTCTTC. The chain has TRBV7-3 and TRBJ2-1, with D perhaps being TRBD1 or TRBD2 (6 bases each). The CDR3 is 15 amino acids. V was trimmed by 1 base and J by 5 bases, leaving 12 bases between them. CDR1 and CDR2 from the germline V gene are SGHTA and FQGTGA.

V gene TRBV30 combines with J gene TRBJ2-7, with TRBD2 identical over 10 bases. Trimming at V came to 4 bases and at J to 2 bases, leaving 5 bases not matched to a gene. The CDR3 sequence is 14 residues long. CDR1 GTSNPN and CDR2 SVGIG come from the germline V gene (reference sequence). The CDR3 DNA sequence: TGTGCCTGGAACCGCCTAGCGGGGGCCTACGAGCAGTACTTC. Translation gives CAWNRLAGAYEQYF.

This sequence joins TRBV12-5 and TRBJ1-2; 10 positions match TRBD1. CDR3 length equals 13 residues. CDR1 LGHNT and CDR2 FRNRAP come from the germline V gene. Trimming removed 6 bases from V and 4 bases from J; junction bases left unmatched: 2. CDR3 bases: TGTGCTAGTGGAAGGACAGGGGGCTATGGCTACACCTTC. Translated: CASGRTGGYGYTF.

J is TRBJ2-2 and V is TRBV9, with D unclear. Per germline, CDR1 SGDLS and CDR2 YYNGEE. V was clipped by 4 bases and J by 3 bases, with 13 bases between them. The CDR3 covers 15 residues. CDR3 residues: CASSLTWLHTGELFF. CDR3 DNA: TGTGCCAGCAGCCTCACGTGGCTACACACCGGGGAGCTGTTTTTT.

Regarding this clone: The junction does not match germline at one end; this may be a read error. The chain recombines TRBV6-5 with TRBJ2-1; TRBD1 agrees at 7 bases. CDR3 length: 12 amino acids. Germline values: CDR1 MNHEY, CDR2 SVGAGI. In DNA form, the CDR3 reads TGTGCCAGCAGTTACAGAAGGGGGCTCCCCGTCTTC. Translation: CASSYRRGLPVF.

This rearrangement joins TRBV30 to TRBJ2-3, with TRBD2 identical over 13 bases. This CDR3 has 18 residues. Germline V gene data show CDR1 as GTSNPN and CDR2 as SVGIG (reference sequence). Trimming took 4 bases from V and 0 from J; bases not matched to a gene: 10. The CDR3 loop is CAWKPPTSGRPSTDTQYF. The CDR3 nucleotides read TGTGCCTGGAAACCCCCGACTAGCGGGAGGCCCAGCACAGATACGCAGTATTTT.

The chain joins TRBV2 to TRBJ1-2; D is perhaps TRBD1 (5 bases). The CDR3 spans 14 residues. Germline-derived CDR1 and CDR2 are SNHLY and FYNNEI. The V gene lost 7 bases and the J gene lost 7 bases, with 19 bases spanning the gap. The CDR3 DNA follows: TGTGCCAGCATTATAGAGGGGAACCTTGTTGGCTACACCTTC. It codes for CASIIEGNLVGYTF.